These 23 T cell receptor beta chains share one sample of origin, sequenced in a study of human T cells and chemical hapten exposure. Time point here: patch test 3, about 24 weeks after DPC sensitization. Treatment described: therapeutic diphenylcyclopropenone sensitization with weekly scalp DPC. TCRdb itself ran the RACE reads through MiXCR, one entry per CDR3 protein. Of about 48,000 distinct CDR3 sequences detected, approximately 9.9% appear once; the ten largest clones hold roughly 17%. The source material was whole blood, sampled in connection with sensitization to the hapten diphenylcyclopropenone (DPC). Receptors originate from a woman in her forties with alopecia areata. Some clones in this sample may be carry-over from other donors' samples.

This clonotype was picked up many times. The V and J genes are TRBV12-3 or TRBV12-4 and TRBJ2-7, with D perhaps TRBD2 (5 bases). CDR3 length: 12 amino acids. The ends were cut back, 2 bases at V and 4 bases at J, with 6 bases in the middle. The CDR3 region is CASSLRGYEQYF. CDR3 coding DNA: TGTGCCAGCAGTTTACGAGGGTACGAGCAGTACTTC.

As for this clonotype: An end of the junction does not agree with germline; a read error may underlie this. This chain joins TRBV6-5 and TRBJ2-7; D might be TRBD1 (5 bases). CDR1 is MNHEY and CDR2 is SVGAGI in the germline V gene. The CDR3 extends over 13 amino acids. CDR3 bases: TGTGCCAGCAGTCGGACACACGACCGCGAGCAGAACTTC. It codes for CASSRTHDREQNF.

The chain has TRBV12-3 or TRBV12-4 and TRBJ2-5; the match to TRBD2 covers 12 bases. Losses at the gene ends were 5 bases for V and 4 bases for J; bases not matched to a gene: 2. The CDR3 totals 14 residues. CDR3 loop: CASSPTSGGETQYF. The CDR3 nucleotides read TGTGCCAGCAGTCCGACTAGCGGGGGAGAGACCCAGTACTTC.

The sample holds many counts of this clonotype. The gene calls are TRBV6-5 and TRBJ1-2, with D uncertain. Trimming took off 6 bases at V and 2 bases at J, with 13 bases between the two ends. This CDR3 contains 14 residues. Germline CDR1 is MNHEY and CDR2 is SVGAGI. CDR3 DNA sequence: TGTGCCAGCAGCTATCGGAAACAGAACTATGGCTACACCTTC. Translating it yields CASSYRKQNYGYTF.

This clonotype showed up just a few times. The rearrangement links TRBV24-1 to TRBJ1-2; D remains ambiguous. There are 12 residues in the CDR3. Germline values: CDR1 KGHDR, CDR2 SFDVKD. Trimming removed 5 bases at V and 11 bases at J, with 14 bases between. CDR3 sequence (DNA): TGTGCCACCAGTGCCGGCCCCCAGTTTTACACCTTC. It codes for CATSAGPQFYTF.

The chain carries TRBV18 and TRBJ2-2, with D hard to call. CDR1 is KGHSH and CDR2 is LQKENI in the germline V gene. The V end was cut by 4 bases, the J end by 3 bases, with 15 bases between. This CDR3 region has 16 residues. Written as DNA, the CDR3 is TGTGCCAGCTCACTAACTATCCCGACGGACACCGGGGAGCTGTTTTTT. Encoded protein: CASSLTIPTDTGELFF.

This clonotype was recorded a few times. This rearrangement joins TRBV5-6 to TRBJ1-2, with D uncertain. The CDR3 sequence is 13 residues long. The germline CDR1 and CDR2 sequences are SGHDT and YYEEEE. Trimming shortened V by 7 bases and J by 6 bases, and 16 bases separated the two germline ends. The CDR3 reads CASRVGGMDGYTF. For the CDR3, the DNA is TGTGCCAGCCGCGTGGGAGGGATGGATGGCTACACCTTC. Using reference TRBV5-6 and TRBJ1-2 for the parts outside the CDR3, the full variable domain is DAGVTQSPTHLIKTRGQQVTLRCSPKSGHDTVSWYQQALGQGPQFIFQYYEEEERQRGNFPDRFSGHQFPNYSSELNVNALLLGDSALYLCASRVGGMDGYTFGSGTRLTVV.

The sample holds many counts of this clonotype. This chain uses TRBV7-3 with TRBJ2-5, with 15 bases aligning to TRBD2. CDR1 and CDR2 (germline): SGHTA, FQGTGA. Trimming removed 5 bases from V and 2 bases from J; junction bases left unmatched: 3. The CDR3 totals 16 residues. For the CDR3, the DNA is TGTGCCAGCAGCCTCGGGACTAGCGGGGGGCAAGAGACCCAGTACTTC. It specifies CASSLGTSGGQETQYF.

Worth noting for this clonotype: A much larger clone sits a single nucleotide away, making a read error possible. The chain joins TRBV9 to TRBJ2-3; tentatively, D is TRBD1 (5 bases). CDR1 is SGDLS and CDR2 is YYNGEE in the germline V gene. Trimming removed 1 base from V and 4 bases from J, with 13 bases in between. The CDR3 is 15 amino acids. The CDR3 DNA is TGTGCCAGCAGCGTATTGGACATCCCCTCAGATACGCAGTATTTT. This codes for CASSVLDIPSDTQYF.

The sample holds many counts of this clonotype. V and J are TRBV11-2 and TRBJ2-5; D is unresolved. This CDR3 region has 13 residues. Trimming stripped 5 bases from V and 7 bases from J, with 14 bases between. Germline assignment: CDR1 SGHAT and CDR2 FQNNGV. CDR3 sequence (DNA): TGTGCCAGCAGCGGGCAGACGCCGGGGACCCAGTACTTC. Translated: CASSGQTPGTQYF. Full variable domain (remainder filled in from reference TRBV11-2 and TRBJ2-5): EAGVAQSPRYKIIEKRQSVAFWCNPISGHATLYWYQQILGQGPKLLIQFQNNGVVDDSQLPKDRFSAERLKGVDSTLKIQPAKLEDSAVYLCASSGQTPGTQYFGPGTRLLVL.

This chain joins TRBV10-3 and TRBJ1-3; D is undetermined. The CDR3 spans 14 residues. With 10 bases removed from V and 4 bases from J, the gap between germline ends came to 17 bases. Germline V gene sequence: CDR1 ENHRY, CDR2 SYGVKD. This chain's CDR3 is CANARSGWGNTIYF. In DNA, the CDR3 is TGTGCCAACGCAAGGTCGGGTTGGGGAAACACCATATATTTT.

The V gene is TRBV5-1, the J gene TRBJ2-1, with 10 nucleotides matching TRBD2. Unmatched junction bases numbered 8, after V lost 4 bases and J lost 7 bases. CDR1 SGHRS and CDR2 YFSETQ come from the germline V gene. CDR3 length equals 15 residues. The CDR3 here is CASSPSGGPRNEQFF. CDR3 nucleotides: TGCGCCAGCAGCCCTAGCGGGGGCCCTCGGAATGAGCAGTTCTTC.

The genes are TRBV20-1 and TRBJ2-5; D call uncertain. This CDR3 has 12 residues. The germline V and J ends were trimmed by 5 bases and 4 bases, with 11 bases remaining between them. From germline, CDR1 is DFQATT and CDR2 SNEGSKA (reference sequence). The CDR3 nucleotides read TGCAGTGCTTCTAGGGTTGGAGAGACCCAGTACTTC. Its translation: CSASRVGETQYF.

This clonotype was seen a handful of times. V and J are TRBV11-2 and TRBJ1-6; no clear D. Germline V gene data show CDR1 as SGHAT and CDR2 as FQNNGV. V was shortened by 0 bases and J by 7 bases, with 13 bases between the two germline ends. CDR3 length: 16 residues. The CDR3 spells CASSLEGNKGNSPLHF. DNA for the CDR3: TGTGCCAGCAGCTTAGAAGGGAATAAAGGGAATTCACCCCTCCACTTT. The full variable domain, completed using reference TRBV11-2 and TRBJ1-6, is EAGVAQSPRYKIIEKRQSVAFWCNPISGHATLYWYQQILGQGPKLLIQFQNNGVVDDSQLPKDRFSAERLKGVDSTLKIQPAKLEDSAVYLCASSLEGNKGNSPLHFGNGTRLTVT.

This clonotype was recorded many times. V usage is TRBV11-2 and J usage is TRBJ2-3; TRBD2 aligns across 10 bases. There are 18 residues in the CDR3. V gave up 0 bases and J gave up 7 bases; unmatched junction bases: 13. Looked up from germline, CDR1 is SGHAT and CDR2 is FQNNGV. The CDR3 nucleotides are TGTGCCAGCAGCTTAGAGCGGCTAGCGGGGGACCCAGGGAATACGCAGTATTTT. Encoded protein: CASSLERLAGDPGNTQYF.

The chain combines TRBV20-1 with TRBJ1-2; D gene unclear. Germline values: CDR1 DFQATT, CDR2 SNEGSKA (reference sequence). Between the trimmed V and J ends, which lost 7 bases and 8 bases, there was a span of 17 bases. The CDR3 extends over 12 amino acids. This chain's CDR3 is CSVTSPSGGYTF. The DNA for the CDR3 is TGCAGTGTTACATCCCCCTCGGGGGGCTACACCTTC.

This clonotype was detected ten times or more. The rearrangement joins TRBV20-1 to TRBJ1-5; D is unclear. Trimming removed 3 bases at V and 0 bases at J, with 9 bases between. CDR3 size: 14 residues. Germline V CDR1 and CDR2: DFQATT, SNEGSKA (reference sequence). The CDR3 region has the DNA TGCAGTGCTAGTCCGGGAATTAGCAATCAGCCCCAGCATTTT. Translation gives CSASPGISNQPQHF.

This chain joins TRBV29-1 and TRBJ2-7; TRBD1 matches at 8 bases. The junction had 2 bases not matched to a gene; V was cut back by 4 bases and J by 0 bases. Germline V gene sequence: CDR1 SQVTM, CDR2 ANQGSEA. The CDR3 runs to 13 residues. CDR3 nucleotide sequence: TGCAGCGTTGGGGACAGGAGCTCCTACGAGCAGTACTTC. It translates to CSVGDRSSYEQYF.

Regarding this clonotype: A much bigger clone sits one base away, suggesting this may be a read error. The CDR3 bases are TGTGCCAGCAGCCTCCCCACAGCGGGGGGGCTAACAGATACGCAGTATTTT. Amino acids: CASSLPTAGGLTDTQYF. J is TRBJ2-3 and V is TRBV6-2 or TRBV6-3, with TRBD2 matching 10 bases. The V and J ends lost 6 bases and 3 bases, in that order; junction bases with no gene match: 12. The CDR3 sequence is 17 residues long. CDR1 and CDR2 from the germline V gene are MNHEY and SVGEGT.

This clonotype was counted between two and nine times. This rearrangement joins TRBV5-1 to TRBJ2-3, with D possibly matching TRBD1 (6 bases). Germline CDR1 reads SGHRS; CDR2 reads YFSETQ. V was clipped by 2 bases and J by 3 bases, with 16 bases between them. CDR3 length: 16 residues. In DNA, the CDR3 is TGCGCCAGCAGCTTCAAGAGGGGGACCTATACAGATACGCAGTATTTT. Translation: CASSFKRGTYTDTQYF.

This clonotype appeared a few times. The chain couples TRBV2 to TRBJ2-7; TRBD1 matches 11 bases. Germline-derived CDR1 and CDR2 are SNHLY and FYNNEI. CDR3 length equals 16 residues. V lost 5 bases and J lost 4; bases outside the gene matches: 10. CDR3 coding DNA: TGTGCCAGCAGTCGCGGACAGGGGGCGAATCGATACGAGCAGTACTTC. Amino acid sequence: CASSRGQGANRYEQYF.

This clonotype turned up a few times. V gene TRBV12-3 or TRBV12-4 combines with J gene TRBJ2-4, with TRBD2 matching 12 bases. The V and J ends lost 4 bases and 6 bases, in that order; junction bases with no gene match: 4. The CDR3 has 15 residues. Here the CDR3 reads CASSSWTSGVNIQYF. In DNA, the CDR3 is TGTGCCAGCAGTTCCTGGACTAGCGGGGTAAACATTCAGTACTTC.

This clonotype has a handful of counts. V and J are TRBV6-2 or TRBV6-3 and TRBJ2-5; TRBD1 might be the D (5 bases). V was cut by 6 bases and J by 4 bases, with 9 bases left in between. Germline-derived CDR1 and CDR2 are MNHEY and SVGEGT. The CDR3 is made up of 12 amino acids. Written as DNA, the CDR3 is TGTGCCAGCAGGACAGTCGGAGAGACCCAGTACTTC. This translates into CASRTVGETQYF.